This T cell receptor (beta chain) was sequenced in a study of patients and donors after allogeneic stem cell transplantation. Trimming shortened V by 7 bases and J by 10 bases, and 16 bases separated the two germline ends. This CDR3 comprises 12 residues. Germline CDR1 reads SGHNT; CDR2 reads YENEEA. TCRdb recomputed calls from the RT-PCR reads with MiXCR, one row per CDR3 protein. Here the sample spans about a million distinct CDR3 sequences, roughly 17% being singletons. This rearrangement joins TRBV11-3 to TRBJ1-1; D uncertain. The receptor's source is a human donor who was either an allogeneic HSCT recipient or a stem cell or donor lymphocyte infusion donor (not recorded which). It is not recorded whose cells these are; they may come from a transplant donor. The sample taken for sequencing was blood, either unsorted or a sorted T cell fraction (not recorded which). The CDR3 is CASKLPGQGAFF. For the CDR3, the DNA is TGTGCCAGCAAGTTACCTGGGCAAGGAGCTTTCTTT.